Following are 18 T cell receptor beta chains from one sample sequenced in a study of cytomegalovirus exposure and HLA in healthy donors. The primer mix had 60 Vbeta and 13 Jbeta primers. Sequencing was performed with immunoSEQ multiplex PCR; in TCRdb, only in-frame clones are kept and a portion is missing. The sample consists of over 150,000 clones, more than 80% of them appearing once. What was sequenced was PBMCs. These receptors all come from a boy aged 10-17 years in good health and CMV-seronegative.

The sample holds a few counts of this clone. CDR3 region: CASSLVDSYNSPLHF. The DNA for the CDR3 is TGCGCCAGCAGCTTGGTGGACAGTTATAATTCACCCCTCCACTTT. The chain combines TRBV5-1 with TRBJ1-6; D perhaps matches TRBD1 (6 bases). The CDR3 sequence is 15 residues long. V was cut by 0 bases and J by 4 bases, with 8 bases left in between. CDR1 and CDR2 from the germline V gene are SGHRS and YFSETQ.

This chain joins TRBV19 and TRBJ1-1, with unresolved D. The CDR3 is 13 amino acids. V was cut by 1 base and J by 2 bases, with 5 bases left in between. CDR1 is LNHDA and CDR2 is SQIVND in the germline V gene (reference sequence). The CDR3 nucleotides read TGTGCCAGTAGTATAGTCACTAACACTGAAGCTTTCTTT. This codes for CASSIVTNTEAFF.

The rearrangement links TRBV11-2 to TRBJ1-1; D ambiguous. The CDR3 sequence is 15 residues long. Germline CDR1 and CDR2: SGHAT and FQNNGV. Trimming pared 0 bases from V and 1 base from J, leaving 9 bases between. The DNA of the CDR3 is TGTGCCAGCAGCTTAGATTATTCGGGGAACACTGAAGCTTTCTTT. Translation gives CASSLDYSGNTEAFF.

The V call is TRBV30, the J call TRBJ1-5; no definite D call. The CDR3 totals 13 residues. The V and J ends lost 0 bases and 4 bases respectively, with 7 bases between them. Looked up from germline, CDR1 is GTSNPN and CDR2 is SVGIG (reference sequence). The CDR3 nucleotides are TGTGCCTGGAGTGTATCGGTTAATCAGCCCCAGCATTTT. Its translation is CAWSVSVNQPQHF.

The chain combines TRBV12-5 with TRBJ2-3; D not resolved. Per the germline V gene, CDR1 is LGHNT and CDR2 is FRNRAP. This CDR3 has 12 amino acids. V lost 5 bases, J lost 2 bases, and 5 bases lay in between. CDR3 sequence: CASGINTDTQYF. CDR3 sequence (DNA): TGTGCTAGTGGTATAAACACAGATACGCAGTATTTT.

The chain recombines TRBV7-2 with TRBJ2-7; D is uncertain. The CDR3 contains 11 residues. Germline CDR1 is SGHTA and CDR2 is FQGNSA. Trimming took 2 bases from V and 6 from J, leaving 5 bases between them. CDR3 region: CASSLWAEQYF. The CDR3 coding sequence is TGTGCCAGCAGCTTATGGGCCGAGCAGTACTTC.

The V gene is TRBV7-2, the J gene TRBJ2-1; 8 positions match TRBD2. J lost 5 bases, V lost 1 base, and 4 bases had no gene match. The CDR3 has 15 residues. Germline CDR1 is SGHTA and CDR2 is FQGNSA. CDR3 in amino acids: CASSLEAGANNEQFF. The CDR3 coding sequence is TGTGCCAGCAGCTTAGAAGCGGGGGCAAACAATGAGCAGTTCTTC.

V gene TRBV11-2 combines with J gene TRBJ1-1; D uncertain. Trimming took 5 bases from V and 0 from J, leaving 13 bases between them. The CDR3 runs to 15 residues. CDR1 SGHAT and CDR2 FQNNGV come from the germline V gene. This CDR3 is CASSPWPYMNTEAFF. The CDR3 nucleotides read TGTGCCAGCAGCCCCTGGCCTTACATGAACACTGAAGCTTTCTTT.

The chain links TRBV5-5 to TRBJ2-3; 11 bases map to TRBD1. CDR3 length equals 16 residues. With 3 bases clipped from V and 0 bases from J, the junction kept 3 bases outside the gene matches. Looked up from germline, CDR1 is SGHKS and CDR2 is YYEKEE (reference sequence). This chain's CDR3 is CASSWDRGISTDTQYF. The CDR3, as DNA: TGTGCCAGCAGCTGGGACAGGGGGATTAGCACAGATACGCAGTATTTT.

To note about this clone: Other DNA sequences in this specimen translate into the identical CDR3. The chain uses TRBV19 and TRBJ1-1; no clear D. Trimming removed 9 bases from V and 2 bases from J, with 13 bases in between. The germline V gene has CDR1 LNHDA and CDR2 SQIVND (reference sequence). The CDR3 runs to 13 residues. The CDR3 DNA reads TGTGCCAGCTCTAGAGGGCTAAACACTGAAGCTTTCTTT. This sequence encodes CASSRGLNTEAFF.

V is TRBV11-3 and J is TRBJ1-1; maybe TRBD1 (6 bases). The germline V gene has CDR1 SGHNT and CDR2 YENEEA. The CDR3 extends over 13 amino acids. Between the trimmed V and J ends, which lost 5 bases and 5 bases, there was a span of 12 bases. The CDR3 bases are TGTGCCAGCAGCCAGGACAGTTGGACTGAAGCTTTCTTT. This translates into CASSQDSWTEAFF.

The chain employs TRBV7-2 and TRBJ2-7; weak D call: TRBD2 (5 bases). The germline CDR1 and CDR2 sequences are SGHTA and FQGNSA. Trimming removed 5 bases at V and 1 base at J, with 15 bases between. The CDR3 runs 15 residues. In nucleotides, the CDR3 is TGTGCCAGCAGCCAATTGCGGGTTGAATCCTACGAGCAGTACTTC. Protein product: CASSQLRVESYEQYF.

This chain links TRBV19 with TRBJ1-2; perhaps TRBD1 as D (5 bases). The V gene lost 9 bases and the J gene lost 2 bases, with 10 bases spanning the gap. CDR1 and CDR2 from the germline V gene are LNHDA and SQIVND (reference sequence). The CDR3 extends over 12 amino acids. As DNA, the CDR3 is TGTGCCAGCCTATCAGGGAACTATGGCTACACCTTC. Protein sequence: CASLSGNYGYTF.

The V gene is TRBV4-1, the J gene TRBJ2-1; 15 bases match TRBD2. The CDR3 spans 18 residues. CDR1 is MGHRA, CDR2 YSYEKL, per germline. J gave up 8 bases and V 0 bases, and 8 bases lay outside the gene matches. CDR3 in amino acids: CASSQDWGGLAGGHEQFF. CDR3 coding DNA: TGCGCCAGCAGCCAAGATTGGGGAGGACTAGCGGGGGGGCATGAGCAGTTCTTC.

V and J are TRBV10-3 and TRBJ2-2; D unclear. CDR1 is ENHRY and CDR2 is SYGVKD in the germline V gene. The germline V and J ends were trimmed by 2 bases and 3 bases, with 7 bases remaining between them. The CDR3 totals 14 residues. This chain's CDR3 is CAISEQIHTGELFF. CDR3 bases: TGTGCCATCAGTGAGCAAATTCACACCGGGGAGCTGTTTTTT.

The CDR3 nucleotides read TGTGCCAGCAGTGCGACTCCCGGGACAGGGGCCCACGAGCAGTACTTC. Its protein product is CASSATPGTGAHEQYF. The chain recombines TRBV6-1 with TRBJ2-7, with 10 bases identical to TRBD1. Germline V gene lookup returns CDR1 MNHNS and CDR2 SASEGT. Germline trimming cut 4 bases from V and 5 bases from J; bases unmatched to any gene: 11. The CDR3 is 16 amino acids.

This clone came up a few times. The chain joins TRBV7-2 to TRBJ1-1; perhaps TRBD1 as D (5 bases). Germline CDR1 and CDR2: SGHTA and FQGNSA. This CDR3 is 15 amino acids long. Trimming stripped 5 bases from V and 1 base from J, with 14 bases between. The CDR3 region has the DNA TGTGCCAGCAGCAGCGGTCGGGGGTGGAACACTGAAGCTTTCTTT. Its translation: CASSSGRGWNTEAFF.

The CDR3 DNA is TGTGCCAGCAGCAAACCAACTCCGGGCGAGCAGTACTTC. This sequence encodes CASSKPTPGEQYF. The gene calls are TRBV21-1 and TRBJ2-7; the table gives TRBD2 as D, unverified against the DNA. TRBV21-1 is reported as a pseudogene. This CDR3 spans 13 amino acids.